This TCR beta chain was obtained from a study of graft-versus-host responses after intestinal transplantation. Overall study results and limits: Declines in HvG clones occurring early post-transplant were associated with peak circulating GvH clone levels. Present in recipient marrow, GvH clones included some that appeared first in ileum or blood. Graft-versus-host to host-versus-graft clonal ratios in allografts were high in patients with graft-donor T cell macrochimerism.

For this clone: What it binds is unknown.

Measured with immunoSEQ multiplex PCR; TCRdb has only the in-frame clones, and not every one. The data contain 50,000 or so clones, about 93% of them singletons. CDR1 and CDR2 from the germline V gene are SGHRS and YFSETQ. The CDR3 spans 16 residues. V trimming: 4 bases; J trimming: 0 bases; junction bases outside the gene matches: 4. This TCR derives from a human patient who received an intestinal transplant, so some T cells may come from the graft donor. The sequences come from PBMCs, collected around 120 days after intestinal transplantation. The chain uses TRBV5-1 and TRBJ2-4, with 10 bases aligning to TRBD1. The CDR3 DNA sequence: TGCGCCAGCAGCCAGGGACAGGGGTTAGCCAAAAACATTCAGTACTTC. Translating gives CASSQGQGLAKNIQYF. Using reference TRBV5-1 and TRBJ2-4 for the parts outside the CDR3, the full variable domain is KAGVTQTPRYLIKTRGQQVTLSCSPISGHRSVSWYQQTPGQGLQFLFEYFSETQRNKGNFPGRFSGRQFSNSRSEMNVSTLELGDSALYLCASSQGQGLAKNIQYFGAGTRLSVL.